Detailed here is one T cell receptor beta chain. CDR3 length: 16 amino acids. CDR1 and CDR2 from the germline V gene are MDHEN and SYDVKM. MiXCR, applied by TCRdb to the PCR reads, yields one record per CDR3 protein. The profile covers more than 9,500 distinct CDR3 sequences, with about 50% appearing a single time and around a quarter taken by the ten largest. The data originate from a study of tumor-infiltrating lymphocytes in oesophageal squamous cell carcinoma. The chain links TRBV28 to TRBJ2-3; possible D gene TRBD1, 6 bases. The J call is doubtful: the DNA matches TRBJ1-1 better. This TCR derives from a male donor with esophageal squamous cell carcinoma. Source material: esophageal tumor tissue. DNA of the CDR3: TGTGCCAGCAGTCCACGTCAGGGGCCGAAGTACACTGAAGCTTTCTTT. It translates to CASSPRQGPKYTEAFF.